This note documents a single T cell receptor (beta chain) sequence. In this sample, this clone turned up once. Its binding antigen is unknown. No much larger clone is present one base from it, and per-base qualities are unavailable. This record belongs to a study of cytomegalovirus exposure and HLA in healthy donors (dated by TCRdb to the late 2010s). For the study in its entirety: An earlier analysis of under 600 of the donors reported approximately 270 Gb of sequence data and roughly 100 million unique TCR beta sequences from roughly 180 million T cells. Among 300 to 500 genotyped donors of the cohort, an average of approximately 200,000 unique TCR beta nucleotide sequences was sequenced per donor, of which about 18% were non-productive. Donor age, sex, ethnicity and CMV serostatus were compiled together with the repertoire data. Along with the approximately 670-subject first cohort, a separate validation cohort of over a hundred different subjects was used. The genetic ancestry cluster associated with self-reported Caucasian donors included about 81% of the 398 genotyped donors. HLA typing included class I and class II loci at four-digit resolution. Typing coverage varied by locus: roughly 620-630 donors for A, B, C, DRB1 and DQB1; more than 500 for DQA1; over 600 for DPA1; around 490 for DPB1. A later genetic analysis took genome-wide SNP genotypes for about 55% of the 666 donors and used that subset as a discovery cohort. Roughly 300 gigabases of sequencing data and tens of millions of unique TCR sequences made up an early release that covered approximately 650 HLA-typed donors. All discovery cohort repertoires had been generated using a single sequencing platform. To predict cytomegalovirus infection status, the study brought together high-throughput TCR immunosequencing, statistical association of individual TCRs with disease status, and machine learning. The study used immunosequencing to profile the T cell repertoires of hundreds of subjects and linked those repertoires to cytomegalovirus serostatus. The later analysis used no new phenotypic data to find candidate immune exposures, relying instead on TCR beta sequences and their occurrence across donors. To decide whether each TCR beta V gene segment behaved as functional or pseudogenic, an earlier analysis of some 580 of the donors relied on high-throughput TCR beta sequencing. A later analysis re-analyzed previously published TCR beta repertoires from roughly 690 donors and added high-resolution HLA genotyping to study TCR occurrence patterns. The study aimed to test whether cataloging public T cell receptors could reveal signatures of past pathogen exposure. Roughly 5 DR-DQ haplotypes were treated as single units for association and clustering because of strong linkage in the cohort. The paper's findings and limits, for the study overall: A further reported finding was that TCR beta sequences accurately predicted the HLA-A and HLA-B alleles for most subjects in the first cohort. A few of the identified cytomegalovirus-associated TCR beta chains were confirmed in vitro to be specific for cytomegalovirus antigens. A cluster of highly shared sequence variants was judged likely to represent a technical artifact of the sequencing pipeline. Assigning TCR associations to individual alleles was difficult when HLA alleles, especially DR and DQ, strongly co-occurred. Linkage disequilibrium might explain the correlated functional status among segregating V segments, but an unknown experimental factor could not be ruled out. A later analysis found that TCR association rates varied across HLA loci, with DRB1 alleles showing the most associated TCRs and HLA-C alleles the fewest. Some IMGT-functional V segments, including TRBV6-2 and TRBV6-3, could not be distinguished by the 87-base-pair reads and were therefore excluded. Because counts were too low, more than 15 rarely observed V segments, including chromosome 9 orphons, were excluded from the earlier analysis of 500 to 700 of the donors. Across donors, most TCR sequences were observed very rarely, whereas some public TCRs were present in many individuals. The only immune exposure information available for the cohort was CMV serostatus. A later analysis reported that several top co-occurrence clusters appeared linked to parvovirus B19, influenza, CMV and Epstein-Barr virus. In a later analysis, some 17,000 TCR beta sequences were associated with specific HLA alleles at a false discovery rate of 0.05. According to a later analysis, most CMV-associated TCR beta chains appeared to be HLA-restricted, and the HLA associations seemed to be driven largely by CMV exposure. In a later analysis, HLA-associated TCR beta chains showed more clonal expansion and lower generation probabilities than non-associated chains that were equally common. The cohort was sequenced for TCR beta chains only, and without alpha or paired-chain data the features that could be detected were limited. According to a later genetic analysis, donors in an Asian-associated ancestry cluster had fewer N-insertions in productive TCRs than the approximately 670-donor mean. An association between a missense DCLRE1C variant and V-gene and J-gene trimming of TCR beta chains was found in a later genetic analysis and replicated in an independent cohort. A total of some 180 TCR beta chains were listed by the study as associated with cytomegalovirus. Because HLA typing was missing for some donors at each locus, association tests included only the typed subset. An earlier analysis of approximately 500 of the donors showed that most TCR beta V segments appeared in productive rearrangements either about 90% or about 30% of the time, which broadly matched IMGT annotations. The authors suggested that the approach could potentially be generalized to other disease states and immunological phenotypes. The classifier was reported to diagnose cytomegalovirus status with high specificity and sensitivity in both the original cohort and the validation cohort. Presence/absence analyses assumed roughly uniform sequencing depth across donors, an assumption that may not hold.

The cohort was made up of approximately 670 healthy bone marrow donors. At the time of sampling, all cohort members were nominally healthy, though unrecorded immune exposures were likely present. The donor was CMV seronegative and belonged to the group of 352 seronegative cohort members. A peripheral blood sample was provided by each donor, and peripheral blood mononuclear cells were used for TCR beta sequencing. Genomic DNA extraction from the blood cell samples was performed with the Qiagen DNeasy Blood Extraction Kit. The method was the immunoSEQ multiplex PCR assay. For the multiplex PCR, a mixture combining 60 forward primers for TCR Vbeta segments and 13 reverse primers for TCR Jbeta segments was used. The CDR3 region of rearranged TCR beta genes was amplified from genomic DNA with a multiplex PCR assay. Amplified TCR beta libraries were sequenced as 87-base-pair reads on the Illumina HiSeq System. The study's processing was this. In a later analysis, 80 million or so unique TCR beta chains were counted across the 500 to 700 repertoires, and approximately 9.9 million of these chains were shared by at least two donors. Raw reads were error-corrected and collapsed into unique sequences by a nearest-neighbor algorithm in which closely related sequences were merged to remove PCR and sequencing errors. To assign V, D and J gene segments, CDR3 sequences were aligned to IMGT reference sequences. For a sequence to be retained, at least a six-nucleotide match to both a V gene segment and a J gene segment was required. A rearrangement counted as productive if the CDR3 had no stop codons and remained in frame with V and J, and every other rearrangement counted as non-productive. Following IMGT convention, CDR3 was defined as the stretch from the second conserved V-encoded cysteine to the conserved J-encoded phenylalanine. The earlier analysis of 500 to 650 of the donors excluded any sequence lacking an unambiguous match to a single V gene segment. In an earlier analysis of approximately 610 of the donors, V segments were called functional above 56.7% productive rearrangements and were called segregating when the between-donor standard deviation exceeded 5%. A statistical classification framework was built to diagnose cytomegalovirus status from the catalog of TCR beta chain sequences. A later analysis assigned V and J genes by comparing TCR nucleotide sequences with IMGT/GENE-DB human TR gene sequences. In a later analysis, CDR3 sequences and most-parsimonious VDJ recombination scenarios were assigned using the TCRdist pipeline. A later analysis defined each TCR beta chain by its CDR3 amino acid sequence plus V-gene family, and excluded reads lacking a unique V-gene family. To address suspected cross-contamination and a sequencing artifact, a later analysis removed under 600 highly shared, low-generation-probability nucleotide sequences. A later analysis calculated a clonal expansion index for each public chain from normalized within-repertoire ranks of inferred template counts. In a later analysis, generation probabilities were computed with a VDJ recombination model fitted to out-of-frame rearrangements, and the resulting probabilities were checked against IGoR. In a later analysis, hypergeometric tests were used to score TCR-TCR, TCR-HLA and TCR-CMV co-occurrence, with a repertoire-size bias correction applied to TCR pairs. False discovery rates were estimated in a later analysis by permuting HLA or CMV assignments 20 times. A later analysis grouped co-occurring TCRs with DBSCAN, adding TCRdist sequence similarity when clustering within HLA-allele-positive subsets. For co-occurrence clustering, repertoires with fewer than 30,000 or more than 120,000 public chains were excluded, along with 5 or 6 repertoires with anomalous nucleotide sharing. TCRdb carries this immuneACCESS record with in-frame sequences only. Its versions omit some clonotypes, under half of them owing to an unresolved V gene in the studies checked, with the rest unexplained. The V and J calls and clone size come from that table; D and trimming were worked out from the DNA. Recorded for this sample are under 150,000 clones; 80% of them occurred a single time. The top ten clonotypes cover 3% to 3.5% of the sample.

The CDR3 runs 14 residues from the cysteine to the phenylalanine. Only the CDR3 portion is preserved as DNA: 42 bases, with reading frame beginning at the first base. The germline V gene gives CDR1 as SGHRS and CDR2 as YFSETQ. The V and J ends are trimmed by 4 bases and 0 bases, leaving 11 bases between them. Recombination connected TRBV5-1 to TRBJ2-7; tentative D gene TRBD1, with 6 bases matching. Sample: PBMCs. The receptor was derived from a male donor in good health and CMV-seronegative. The DNA sequence follows: TGCGCCAGCAGCATAAGCAGGGGCTCCTACGAGCAGTACTTC. It encodes CASSISRGSYEQYF.